This TCR beta chain was identified during a study of blood T cell repertoires in COVID-19. For the study at large: COVID-19 samples collected from the United States, Italy and Spain covered acute and convalescent phases. Nucleic acid was either cDNA or gDNA, and it came from T cells, B-cell-depleted T cells, or PBMCs.

V dropped 6 bases and J dropped 7; count of bases not matched to a gene: 7. The length of the CDR3 is 14 residues. The germline CDR1 and CDR2 sequences are MNHEY and SVGEGT. The authors' processing: Amplification of reference gene primers was used by the study to estimate nucleated cell counts. Clones were sequenced by immunoSEQ multiplex PCR, and TCRdb holds only the in-frame ones, with some missing. Clone size and the V and J calls come from that table; the DNA yielded D and trimming. The sample includes approximately 300,000 clones, approximately 88% of them seen just once. V gene TRBV6-2 or TRBV6-3 combines with J gene TRBJ1-4; 8 positions match TRBD1. The material sequenced was peripheral blood. The receptor's source is a man younger than 35 who had recovered from COVID-19. CDR3 sequence reads: CASSTTGGSEKLFF. DNA of the CDR3: TGTGCCAGCAGCACAACAGGGGGGAGTGAAAAACTGTTTTTT.